Below, 6 T cell receptor beta chains from the same sample are listed, as sequenced in a study of a mutant IDH1 vaccine in newly diagnosed glioma. These TCRs' antigens remain unknown. The protocol was immunoSEQ multiplex PCR, while the TCRdb copy is restricted to in-frame clones and leaves out a portion. The sample includes fewer than 35,000 clones, 55% to 60% of them seen just once. Time point denoted: week 5, during vaccination. Every single dose of the vaccine, 300 ug of mutant IDH1 20-mer peptide, came with topical imiquimod. Sequencing was performed on PBMCs, taken from a glioma patient whose treatment included an IDH1 peptide vaccine. The receptors come from a woman under 30 with glioma.

The chain uses TRBV5-8 and TRBJ2-5; 11 bases fit TRBD2. The CDR3 runs 16 residues. The germline V gene encodes CDR1 SGHTS and CDR2 YDEGEE. V lost 4 bases to trimming and J lost 1 base; unmatched junction nucleotides: 6. CDR3 bases: TGTGCCAGCAGCATCGGACTAGCGGGTATCCAAGAGACCCAGTACTTC. It specifies CASSIGLAGIQETQYF.

The chain joins TRBV6-5 to TRBJ2-7, with D uncertain. Germline V gives CDR1 MNHEY, CDR2 SVGAGI. CDR3 length equals 14 residues. With 2 bases removed from V and 6 bases from J, the gap between germline ends came to 14 bases. CDR3 loop: CASSYRQFRGEQYF. In DNA form, the CDR3 reads TGTGCCAGCAGTTACCGGCAGTTTAGAGGCGAGCAGTACTTC.

This clone was picked up a small number of times. The chain carries TRBV11-2 and TRBJ1-5, with D perhaps matching TRBD1 (6 bases). CDR1 is SGHAT, CDR2 FQNNGV, per germline. V lost 5 bases to trimming and J lost 4 bases, with 12 bases between them. The CDR3 is made up of 14 amino acids. Here the CDR3 DNA reads TGTGCCAGCAGCCTCCGGGACACAAATCAGCCCCAGCATTTT. Amino acid sequence: CASSLRDTNQPQHF.

This clone appeared a few times. V gene TRBV18 combines with J gene TRBJ1-1; D ambiguous. Between the trimmed V and J ends, which lost 6 bases and 4 bases, there was a span of 12 bases. The germline CDR1 and CDR2 sequences are KGHSH and LQKENI. This CDR3 is built from 13 residues. As DNA, the CDR3 is TGTGCCAGCTCTGATCCCCCGGGCACTGAAGCTTTCTTT. Amino acids: CASSDPPGTEAFF.

J is TRBJ1-2 and V is TRBV11-3; D unclear. Looked up from germline, CDR1 is SGHNT and CDR2 is YENEEA. Trimming left V 4 bases short and J 8 bases short, with 11 bases between. The CDR3 extends over 12 amino acids. The CDR3 DNA is TGTGCCAGCAGCTCCAACCCGGGAGGCTACACCTTC. Protein product: CASSSNPGGYTF.

This chain links TRBV7-9 with TRBJ2-3; D gene ambiguous. Trimming pared 3 bases from V and 6 bases from J, leaving 7 bases between. Per the germline V gene, CDR1 is SEHNR and CDR2 is FQNEAQ (reference sequence). This CDR3 region has 12 residues. The CDR3 loop reads CASSFILDTQYF. CDR3 nucleotides: TGTGCCAGCAGCTTTATTCTGGATACGCAGTATTTT.